These T cell receptor beta chains were read from a single sample in a study of T cell clusters in autoimmune cytopenias. TCRdb re-called the multiplex PCR reads and shows each CDR3 protein once, DNA omitted. In total, the table holds around 3,100 distinct CDR3 sequences. Source material: peripheral blood. The receptor source for this set is a human donor with an autoimmune cytopenia or autoimmune hepatitis (not recorded which). The CDR3 runs from the conserved cysteine through the conserved F or W. The order of the fields is V gene, J gene, clone size, CDR3 protein. Some rows mark clone size as missing; the rest say once, few, many or name a class of expanded clone.

TRBV20-1	TRBJ2-5	.	CSATGLVQETQYF
TRBV14	TRBJ1-3	.	CASSQGWFSGNNIYF
TRBV5-5	TRBJ1-5	.	CASSMENNQPQHF
TRBV6-2/TRBV6-3	TRBJ1-6	medium-sized	CASSIGGRSSPLHF
TRBV12-3/TRBV12-4	TRBJ2-1	medium-sized	CASSLTGAEQFF
TRBV18	TRBJ2-7	medium-sized	CASSPTDHEQYF
TRBV5-4	TRBJ1-6	.	CASSTRQWSSYNSPLHF
TRBV19	TRBJ2-4	medium-sized	CASSTRGGQNIQYF
TRBV5-1	TRBJ2-5	medium-sized	CASSLEIGVLETQYF
TRBV7-2	TRBJ1-4	medium-sized	CASGIDSTNEKLFF
TRBV12-3/TRBV12-4	TRBJ1-6	medium-sized	CASSFRRSYNSPLHF
TRBV30	TRBJ1-5	medium-sized	CAWSRSDRDNQPQHF
TRBV7-2	TRBJ2-1	medium-sized	CASDTGGPNEQFF
TRBV30	TRBJ2-1	medium-sized	CAWSPGGGLNEQFF
TRBV19	TRBJ1-5	medium-sized	CASSILRDRGGNQPQHF
TRBV5-4	TRBJ2-7	medium-sized	CASSLALAHEQYF
TRBV20-1	TRBJ2-5	.	CSARPYGGKQETQYF
TRBV19	TRBJ1-2	medium-sized	CASSHTRGSDYGYTF
TRBV29-1	TRBJ1-1	medium-sized	CSVSRAMNTEAFF
TRBV5-4	TRBJ1-1	.	CASIPRPGQGYTEAFF
TRBV6-5	TRBJ2-3	medium-sized	CASSYDLAGGRDTQYF
TRBV19	TRBJ2-7	medium-sized	CASKRAAGPYEQYF
TRBV6-1	TRBJ1-3	medium-sized	CASSERGLSGNTIYF
TRBV5-5	TRBJ1-5	.	CASSPPGTGPGNQPQHF
TRBV29-1	TRBJ1-1	medium-sized	CSVEGAVGTEAFF
TRBV6-5	TRBJ2-1	medium-sized	CASKGGLYNEQFF
TRBV6-6	TRBJ2-1	medium-sized	CASSYPSRGGGSYNEQFF
TRBV6-1	TRBJ1-5	.	CASSEHRGNQPQHF
TRBV19	TRBJ2-7	medium-sized	CASSRGGGPYEQYF
TRBV5-6	TRBJ2-3	medium-sized	CASSPAPPADTQYF
TRBV7-2	TRBJ1-2	.	CASSPQGKPNYGYTF
TRBV20-1	TRBJ1-2	.	CSARAQGVYYGYTF
TRBV7-2	TRBJ2-7	medium-sized	CASSPGTYEQYF
TRBV30	TRBJ2-1	medium-sized	CAWSVLAGGSNEQFF
TRBV14	TRBJ2-5	.	CAISQNEGRETQYF
TRBV29-1	TRBJ2-3	medium-sized	CSVQRGSTDTQYF
TRBV7-9	TRBJ1-3	.	CASSLLQGGNTIYF
TRBV5-6	TRBJ1-2	medium-sized	CASSLTTPRGYTF
TRBV6-1	TRBJ1-5	medium-sized	CASNPGRDQPQHF
TRBV11-2	TRBJ2-3	.	CASSFPDTQYF
TRBV6-1	TRBJ1-2	.	CASSGTSGLTNYGYTF
TRBV12-3/TRBV12-4	TRBJ2-2	medium-sized	CASRMGQLNTGELFF
TRBV6-1	TRBJ1-3	medium-sized	CASILESGGNTIYF
TRBV6-5	TRBJ2-7	medium-sized	CATSRGPSPWEQYF
TRBV7-2	TRBJ2-1	.	CASSRQGAYNEQFF
TRBV18	TRBJ1-2	.	CASSPGSTGQHLYGYTF
TRBV6-2/TRBV6-3	TRBJ1-3	medium-sized	CASTARYSGNTIYF
TRBV20-1	TRBJ1-4	.	CSARAPRQGSEKLFF
TRBV20-1	TRBJ1-2	.	CSARGGGNYGYTF
TRBV4-2	TRBJ2-7	medium-sized	CASSQDMRGDSYEQYF
TRBV5-1	TRBJ1-2	.	CASSLGDREYGYTF
TRBV5-5	TRBJ2-2	medium-sized	CASSPRSGPNTGELFF
TRBV5-1	TRBJ2-1	.	CASGDWMGATYNEQFF
TRBV6-1	TRBJ1-1	medium-sized	CASSLGDGEAFF
TRBV6-5	TRBJ1-5	medium-sized	CASSYSMEQPQHF
TRBV6-2/TRBV6-3	TRBJ2-7	.	CASRSRPGEQYF
TRBV7-6	TRBJ2-1	medium-sized	CASSLGLRSSYNEQFF
TRBV7-2	TRBJ2-4	.	CASSRAGGVDIQYF
TRBV6-1	TRBJ2-7	medium-sized	CASRATGSYEQYF
TRBV7-6	TRBJ2-1	.	CASSFGLYSYNEQFF